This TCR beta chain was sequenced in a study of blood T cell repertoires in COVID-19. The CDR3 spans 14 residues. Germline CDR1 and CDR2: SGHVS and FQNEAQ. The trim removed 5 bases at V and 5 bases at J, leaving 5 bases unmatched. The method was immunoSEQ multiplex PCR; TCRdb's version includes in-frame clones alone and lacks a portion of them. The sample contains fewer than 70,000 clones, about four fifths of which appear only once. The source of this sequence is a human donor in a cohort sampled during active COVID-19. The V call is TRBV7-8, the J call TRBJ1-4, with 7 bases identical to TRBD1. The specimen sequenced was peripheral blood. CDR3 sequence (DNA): TGTGCCAGCAGCCAGGGGGGGAAAAATGAAAAACTGTTTTTT. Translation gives CASSQGGKNEKLFF.